The rows below give T cell receptor beta chains drawn from one sample of a study of shared clonotypes between healthy human individuals. Data came from immunoSEQ multiplex PCR; TCRdb stores just in-frame clones and leaves some out. Of hundreds of thousands of clones listed, approximately 95% were seen once; the top ten hold 0.095% to 0.14%. Sequenced sample: naive CD8+ T cells sorted from blood. The source of these receptors is a woman under 40 in good health. CDR3s include the opening cysteine and the closing phenylalanine or tryptophan. The D gene is left open where the match is weak. Expanded clones are given a class, and other clones once, few, many or no size at all.

v_gene,j_gene,abundance,d_gene,CDR3nt,CDR3aa
TRBV10-2,TRBJ1-2,-,TRBD1,TGCGCCAGCCGGACAGGAGGAGACTATGGCTACACCTTC,CASRTGGDYGYTF
TRBV30,TRBJ1-1,-,TRBD1,TGTGCCTGGAGTGTACTGGGGACAGAACATTGGCGCACTGAAGCTTTCTTT,CAWSVLGTEHWRTEAFF
TRBV5-4,TRBJ1-2,once,TRBD1,TGTGCCAGCAGCCGCGCGGAACAGGGGGCCGGTGGCTACACCTTC,CASSRAEQGAGGYTF
TRBV6-5,TRBJ2-7,-,-,TGTGCCAGCAGTTACCGAGGAGGGGGAGTGTTGGAGCAGTACTTC,CASSYRGGGVLEQYF
TRBV29-1,TRBJ2-1,-,TRBD2,TGCAGCGTTGATTGGCGGGAGGTCCGATACAATGAGCAGTTCTTC,CSVDWREVRYNEQFF
TRBV25-1,TRBJ2-7,-,-,TGTGCCAGCAGTGAATTGGGATACAGCGAGCAGTACTTC,CASSELGYSEQYF
TRBV6-6,TRBJ2-1,once,TRBD1,TGTGCCAGCCGCGACAGGGTTCTGACTTCCTACAATGAGCAGTTCTTC,CASRDRVLTSYNEQFF
TRBV27,TRBJ2-5,-,TRBD1,TGTGCCAGCAGTGACCGGGACAGGGTACAAGAGACCCAGTACTTC,CASSDRDRVQETQYF
TRBV7-9,TRBJ2-1,once,-,TGTGCCAGCAGCCCTTTACGGGGTAAGGACAATGAGCAGTTCTTC,CASSPLRGKDNEQFF
TRBV11-2,TRBJ2-3,-,-,TGTGCCAGCAGCTTTGGGAGCTCCAGACGAGATACGCAGTATTTT,CASSFGSSRRDTQYF
TRBV27,TRBJ2-7,-,-,TGTGCCAGCAGTTTAGCCAGTCAGGGCTACGAGCAGTACTTC,CASSLASQGYEQYF
TRBV7-6,TRBJ1-5,once,TRBD1,TGTGCCAGCAGCTTCATCGGGACAGACTGCAATCAGCCCCAGCATTTT,CASSFIGTDCNQPQHF
TRBV28,TRBJ1-3,-,-,TGTGCCAGCAGTTTAGAGGGGGGGAGCTGGAACACCATATATTTT,CASSLEGGSWNTIYF
TRBV29-1,TRBJ2-2,-,-,TGCAGCGTTGAAGCTGGAGGCCAGGCCGGGGAGCTGTTTTTT,CSVEAGGQAGELFF
TRBV19,TRBJ1-1,once,-,TGTGCCAGTAGTATTCGCCGGGGGTTGAACACTGAAGCTTTCTTT,CASSIRRGLNTEAFF
TRBV7-6,TRBJ2-7,once,-,TGTGCCAGCAGCTTAGGTTCAGGAGCCTACGAGCAGTACTTC,CASSLGSGAYEQYF
TRBV5-4,TRBJ1-4,-,-,TGTGCCAGCAGCCGGGACTCGGAGGTGAAACTGTTTTTT,CASSRDSEVKLFF
TRBV27,TRBJ2-1,-,TRBD1,TGTGCCAGCAGTTTATCGGGCCAGGGGGTATTTTATTACAATGAGCAGTTCTTC,CASSLSGQGVFYYNEQFF
TRBV7-8,TRBJ2-2,-,-,TGTGCCACCGAGACGAACACCGGGGAGCTGTTTTTT,CATETNTGELFF
TRBV11-2,TRBJ2-7,-,-,TGTGCCAGCAGCCCGTGGACGGACCCCTACGAGCAGTACTTC,CASSPWTDPYEQYF
TRBV2,TRBJ2-1,-,TRBD2,TGTGCCAGCAGTGCCCTAGCGGCCTCCTACAATGAGCAGTTCTTC,CASSALAASYNEQFF
TRBV28,TRBJ2-3,-,-,TGTGCCAGCAGTTTGTCCACTTTCGGCACAGATACGCAGTATTTT,CASSLSTFGTDTQYF
TRBV4-1,TRBJ2-2,-,-,TGCGCCAGCAGCCAAGGGCAGCTAACCGGGGAGCTGTTTTTT,CASSQGQLTGELFF
TRBV6-1,TRBJ1-4,once,-,TGTGCCAGCAGTGAAAACAGACACGCAACTAATGAAAAACTGTTTTTT,CASSENRHATNEKLFF
TRBV29-1,TRBJ1-1,-,-,TGCAGCGTCGGACCTCCCGACACTGAAGCTTTCTTT,CSVGPPDTEAFF
TRBV29-1,TRBJ2-5,-,TRBD2,TGCAGCGTTGAAGATGCCGACCTCGCGGGAGGATGGACCCAGTACTTC,CSVEDADLAGGWTQYF
TRBV28,TRBJ2-1,-,TRBD1,TGTGCCAGCAGTCTAGGGGACAGGGGAATGACTGAGCAGTTCTTC,CASSLGDRGMTEQFF
TRBV28,TRBJ1-2,-,TRBD1,TGTGCCAGCAGTCCCCGACAGGGGGTTGGCTATGGCTACACCTTC,CASSPRQGVGYGYTF
TRBV28,TRBJ2-7,-,-,TGTGCCAGCAGTCTAGGGAAGCGGGTCCCCGCCTACGAGCAGTACTTC,CASSLGKRVPAYEQYF
TRBV27,TRBJ1-4,-,-,TGTGCCAGCAGTCAGAGGAGGGGACTCGCAACTAATGAAAAACTGTTTTTT,CASSQRRGLATNEKLFF
TRBV5-6,TRBJ2-7,-,TRBD1,TGTGCCAGCAGCGTGGGACAGGAGTACTACGAGCAGTACTTC,CASSVGQEYYEQYF
TRBV7-6,TRBJ2-7,-,TRBD1,TGTGCCAGCAGCCCCCAGGGGGGGACAGGGGTTTACGAGCAGTACTTC,CASSPQGGTGVYEQYF
TRBV7-6,TRBJ2-7,-,-,TGTGCCAGCAGATCTGGAGGGGGCTACGAGCAGTACTTC,CASRSGGGYEQYF
TRBV11-2,TRBJ2-7,-,TRBD2,TGTGCCAGCAGCTTAGAATCCTGGCTAGCGGGCTACGAGCAGTACTTC,CASSLESWLAGYEQYF
TRBV27,TRBJ1-2,-,TRBD1,TGTGCCAGCAGTCCCAACAGGGGGCAGGGCTATGGCTACACCTTC,CASSPNRGQGYGYTF
TRBV19,TRBJ1-1,once,-,TGTGCCAGTAGACGAGGGGTTAACACTGAAGCTTTCTTT,CASRRGVNTEAFF
TRBV2,TRBJ2-2,-,-,TGTGCCAGCAGTGAAGACCAGTCGTCGGGGCGCACCGGGGAGCTGTTTTTT,CASSEDQSSGRTGELFF
TRBV7-8,TRBJ2-1,-,TRBD2,TGTGCCAGCGTCTACCGGACTAGCGGGAGAAATGAGCAGTTCTTC,CASVYRTSGRNEQFF
TRBV10-1,TRBJ2-1,-,TRBD2,TGCGCCAGTCCGGGACTAGCGGAACCTAGGAAGAACAATGAGCAGTTCTTC,CASPGLAEPRKNNEQFF
TRBV2,TRBJ2-7,-,-,TGTGCCAGCAGTGACCCCCGTGACACCTTCGAGCAGTACTTC,CASSDPRDTFEQYF
TRBV5-1,TRBJ2-5,once,-,TGCGCCAGCAGCTTGGCGGACGGTCGAGAGACCCAGTACTTC,CASSLADGRETQYF
TRBV28,TRBJ2-1,-,-,TGTGCCAGCAGTTTATATCTGGGGAAAGAGGAGCAGTTCTTC,CASSLYLGKEEQFF
TRBV27,TRBJ1-2,-,TRBD1,TGTGCCAGCAGTTTAGTGGGGGGTCAGGGGGCAGGCTATGGCTACACCTTC,CASSLVGGQGAGYGYTF